Following are 20 T cell receptor beta chains from one sample sequenced in a study of T cell changes during pregnancy in multiple sclerosis. The table came from immunoSEQ multiplex PCR; TCRdb's copy has only in-frame clones and leaves some out. The sample holds around 39,000 clones, around 92% seen once. The source was CD8+ T cells from peripheral blood mononuclear cells, collected before pregnancy. The receptor source for this set is a female donor with multiple sclerosis, enrolled in a pregnancy study.

The V and J genes are TRBV7-8 and TRBJ2-1, with TRBD2 as a possible D gene (5 bases). Trimming left V 2 bases short and J 4 bases short, with 12 bases between. This CDR3 contains 15 residues. Germline V gene data show CDR1 as SGHVS and CDR2 as FQNEAQ. The CDR3 sequence is CASSLLAGPYNEQFF. CDR3 nucleotides: TGTGCCAGCAGCTTACTCGCGGGCCCGTACAATGAGCAGTTCTTC.

In its sample, this clone was seen once. The chain uses TRBV7-9 and TRBJ2-1; TRBD2 matches 9 bases. There are 16 residues in the CDR3. The trim removed 1 base at V and 2 bases at J, leaving 3 bases unmatched. Germline V lookup: CDR1 SEHNR, CDR2 FQNEAQ (reference sequence). The CDR3 loop is CASSLEGGRAYNEQFF. The CDR3 bases are TGTGCCAGCAGCTTAGAAGGCGGGAGGGCCTACAATGAGCAGTTCTTC.

The V and J genes are TRBV20-1 and TRBJ2-5, with a weak D call TRBD1 (5 bases). Trimming pared 7 bases from V and 10 bases from J, leaving 16 bases between. Per the germline V gene, CDR1 is DFQATT and CDR2 is SNEGSKA (reference sequence). The CDR3 loop spans 11 amino acids. Written as DNA, the CDR3 is TGCAGTGGGTCCAACCTACAGGACCAGTACTTC. It encodes CSGSNLQDQYF.

The V and J genes are TRBV5-1 and TRBJ2-7; 8 bases line up with TRBD2. V shed 4 bases, J shed 4 bases, and the junction held 10 bases outside the gene matches. The CDR3 is 15 residues long. In germline, CDR1 is SGHRS, CDR2 YFSETQ. DNA for the CDR3: TGCGCCAGCAGCGTCGCAGCGGGAGTCGGGTACGAGCAGTACTTC. Translation gives CASSVAAGVGYEQYF.

The V gene is TRBV30, the J gene TRBJ2-1, with TRBD2 matching 10 bases. V trimming: 3 bases; J trimming: 8 bases; junction bases outside the gene matches: 22. CDR3 size: 19 residues. Per the germline V gene, CDR1 is GTSNPN and CDR2 is SVGIG (reference sequence). The CDR3 sequence: CAWRSYSGGTLISLDEQFF. The CDR3, as DNA: TGTGCCTGGAGATCCTATAGCGGGGGGACGTTAATCTCTCTCGATGAGCAGTTCTTC.

V usage is TRBV30 and J usage is TRBJ1-2; TRBD1 aligns across 10 bases. V lost 1 base to trimming and J lost 1 base; unmatched junction nucleotides: 9. The germline gives CDR1 GTSNPN, CDR2 SVGIG (reference sequence). This CDR3 region has 17 residues. CDR3 nucleotide sequence: TGTGCCTGGAGTGCGGGACAGGGGCGTACCAGTAACTATGGCTACACCTTC. It is translated as CAWSAGQGRTSNYGYTF.

The rearrangement links TRBV2 to TRBJ2-3, with 7 bases that match TRBD1. Trimming at V came to 7 bases and at J to 2 bases, leaving 12 bases not matched to a gene. The CDR3 is 16 amino acids. The germline V gene has CDR1 SNHLY and CDR2 FYNNEI. DNA for the CDR3: TGTGCCAGCACCACTAGACAGGGATTTATCACAGATACGCAGTATTTT. Translation: CASTTRQGFITDTQYF.

The chain carries TRBV11-2 and TRBJ1-1, with D hard to call. V was shortened by 4 bases and J by 1 base, with 16 bases between the two germline ends. Germline lookup yields CDR1 SGHAT and CDR2 FQNNGV. The CDR3 spans 16 residues. The chain's CDR3 is CASSSTTATENTEAFF. In DNA form, the CDR3 reads TGTGCCAGCAGCTCGACAACGGCGACCGAGAACACTGAAGCTTTCTTT.

J is TRBJ1-6 and V is TRBV2; 7 positions agree with TRBD1. V shed 7 bases and J 0 bases; nucleotides not matched to a gene: 3. The CDR3 totals 15 residues. Germline-derived CDR1 and CDR2 are SNHLY and FYNNEI. The CDR3 DNA reads TGTGCCAGCACTCAGGGGGACTCCTATAATTCACCCCTCCACTTT. This codes for CASTQGDSYNSPLHF.

This clone was observed a few times. The chain links TRBV4-1 to TRBJ1-5; D is possibly TRBD1 (5 bases). V was cut by 0 bases and J by 4 bases, with 13 bases left in between. CDR1 is MGHRA and CDR2 is YSYEKL in the germline V gene. This CDR3 is 16 amino acids long. The CDR3 DNA reads TGCGCCAGCAGCCAAGATACGGACACGCCAAATCAGCCCCAGCATTTT. The encoded protein is CASSQDTDTPNQPQHF.

V and J are TRBV29-1 and TRBJ1-3; maybe TRBD1 (5 bases). The V end lost 7 bases, the J end lost 2 bases, and 18 bases lay between the germline ends. There are 15 residues in the CDR3. Germline values: CDR1 SQVTM, CDR2 ANQGSEA. The CDR3 region is CSAYPGEGPGNTIYF. The CDR3 DNA sequence: TGCAGCGCCTATCCGGGGGAAGGGCCTGGAAACACCATATATTTT.

V and J are TRBV4-2 and TRBJ2-3; 9 nucleotides align to TRBD2. Per the germline V gene, CDR1 is LGHNA and CDR2 is YNFKEQ. With V trimmed by 2 bases and J by 4 bases, 7 bases remained unmatched. The CDR3 is 16 amino acids. The CDR3 here is CASSQIAGGPADTQYF. DNA for the CDR3: TGTGCCAGCAGCCAAATTGCGGGGGGGCCCGCAGATACGCAGTATTTT.

The V and J genes are TRBV6-1 and TRBJ1-2; 8 bases are shared with TRBD1. Germline assignment: CDR1 MNHNS and CDR2 SASEGT. The ends lost 7 bases at V and 8 bases at J; junction bases unmatched: 15. This CDR3 is 15 amino acids long. CDR3 in DNA: TGTGCCAGCAAAGGCACAGGGGGAATCTGGGACGGCTACACCTTC. This gives the protein CASKGTGGIWDGYTF.

The sample holds a few counts of this clone. The rearrangement joins TRBV18 to TRBJ1-1; D call uncertain. Germline lookup yields CDR1 KGHSH and CDR2 LQKENI. The CDR3 runs 14 residues. V gave up 2 bases and J gave up 0 bases, with 7 bases separating them. The DNA for the CDR3 is TGTGCCAGCTCACCAGGCAGAATGAACACTGAAGCTTTCTTT. Its protein product is CASSPGRMNTEAFF.

This clone was seen a few times. The rearrangement joins TRBV9 to TRBJ2-5, with TRBD2 identical over 7 bases. The CDR3 totals 14 residues. V trimming: 2 bases; J trimming: 2 bases; junction bases outside the gene matches: 3. The V gene's germline CDR1 is SGDLS and CDR2 YYNGEE. The CDR3 DNA reads as TGTGCCAGCAGCGTTAGCGGGTCACAAGAGACCCAGTACTTC. This codes for CASSVSGSQETQYF.

This clone counts as medium-sized. The CDR3 here is CASSLGYEQYF. In DNA form, the CDR3 reads TGCGCCAGCAGCCTCGGCTACGAGCAGTACTTC. This chain connects TRBV23-1 to TRBJ2-7; unclear D gene. TRBV23-1 is annotated as an ORF whose role is uncertain. The CDR3 length is 11 residues. Trimming pared 6 bases from V and 3 bases from J, leaving 6 bases between.

V usage is TRBV28 and J usage is TRBJ1-1; D gene uncertain. CDR3 size: 15 residues. From germline, CDR1 is MDHEN and CDR2 SYDVKM. V was cut by 5 bases and J by 5 bases, with 18 bases left in between. The CDR3 nucleotides read TGTGCCAGCAGTGCGCGGACTTTCCGCGGGACTGAAGCTTTCTTT. Residues: CASSARTFRGTEAFF.

In DNA form, the CDR3 reads TGCGCCAGCAGCTTGGCCGTCCGGGGTCGGGCCCCTGGCGTACTTACCTACGAGCAGTACTTC. Encoded protein: CASSLAVRGRAPGVLTYEQYF. This chain joins TRBV5-1 and TRBJ2-7; weak D call: TRBD2 (5 bases). The CDR3 extends over 21 amino acids. V gave up 0 bases and J gave up 2 bases, with 30 bases separating them. From germline, CDR1 is SGHRS and CDR2 YFSETQ.

The gene calls are TRBV30 and TRBJ2-2; tentative D call: TRBD1 (5 bases). Germline V lookup: CDR1 GTSNPN, CDR2 SVGIG (reference sequence). V gave up 4 bases and J gave up 5 bases, with 14 bases separating them. This CDR3 contains 14 residues. The CDR3 DNA sequence: TGTGCCTGGACAGGGTTAATAGGGACCGGGGAGCTGTTTTTT. It specifies CAWTGLIGTGELFF.

The chain employs TRBV4-2 and TRBJ2-5, with 11 positions matching TRBD2. The CDR3 runs 17 residues. CDR1 and CDR2 from the germline V gene are LGHNA and YNFKEQ. With V trimmed by 2 bases and J by 0 bases, 5 bases remained unmatched. The CDR3 protein is CASSQRGLAGDQETQYF. The CDR3 coding sequence is TGTGCCAGCAGCCAACGCGGACTAGCGGGTGACCAAGAGACCCAGTACTTC.